This T cell receptor beta chain was observed in a study of T-cell reconstitution after alpha-beta-depleted transplantation in children. This clonotype was seen a handful of times. During its preparation, the TCRbeta library received unique molecular identifiers. TCRdb processed the PCR reads anew with MiXCR; each CDR3 protein has one entry. The data hold around 600,000 distinct CDR3 sequences, with roughly 17% observed a single time. V was clipped by 8 bases and J by 3 bases, with 13 bases between them. Per the germline V gene, CDR1 is MNHNS and CDR2 is SASEGT. This CDR3 region has 14 residues. V usage is TRBV6-1 and J usage is TRBJ2-2, with a tentative D call TRBD2 (6 bases). The source was PBMCs from the stem cell graft donor, collected from the stem cell graft. The clonotype comes from a human donor who donated a stem cell graft to a child with acute myeloid leukemia. CDR3 in DNA: TGTGCCAGCCTTCCCGGGACTGACACCGGGGAGCTGTTTTTT. Translating it yields CASLPGTDTGELFF.